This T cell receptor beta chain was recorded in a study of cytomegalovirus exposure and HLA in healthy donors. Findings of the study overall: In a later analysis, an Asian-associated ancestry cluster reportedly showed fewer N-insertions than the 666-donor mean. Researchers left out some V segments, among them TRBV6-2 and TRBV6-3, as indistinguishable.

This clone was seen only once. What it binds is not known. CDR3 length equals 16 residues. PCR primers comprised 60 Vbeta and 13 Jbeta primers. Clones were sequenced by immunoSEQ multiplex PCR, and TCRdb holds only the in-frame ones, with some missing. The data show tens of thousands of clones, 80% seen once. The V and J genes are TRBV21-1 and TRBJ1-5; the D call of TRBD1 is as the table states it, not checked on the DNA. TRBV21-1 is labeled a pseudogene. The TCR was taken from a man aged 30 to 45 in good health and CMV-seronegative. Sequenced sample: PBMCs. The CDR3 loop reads CASSKEDRVNNQPQHF. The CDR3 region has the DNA TGTGCCAGCAGCAAAGAAGACAGAGTAAACAATCAGCCCCAGCATTTT.